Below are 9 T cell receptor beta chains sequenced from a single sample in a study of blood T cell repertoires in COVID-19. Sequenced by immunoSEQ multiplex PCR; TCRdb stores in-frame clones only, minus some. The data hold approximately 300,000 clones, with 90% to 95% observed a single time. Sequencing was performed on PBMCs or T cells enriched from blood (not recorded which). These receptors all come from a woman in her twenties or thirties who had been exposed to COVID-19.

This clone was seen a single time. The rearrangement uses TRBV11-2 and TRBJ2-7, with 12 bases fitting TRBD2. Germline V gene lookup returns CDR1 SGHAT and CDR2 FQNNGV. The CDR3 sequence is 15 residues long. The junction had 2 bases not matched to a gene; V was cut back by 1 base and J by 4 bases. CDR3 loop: CASSLGTSGVYEQYF. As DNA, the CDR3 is TGTGCCAGCAGCTTAGGGACTAGCGGGGTTTACGAGCAGTACTTC.

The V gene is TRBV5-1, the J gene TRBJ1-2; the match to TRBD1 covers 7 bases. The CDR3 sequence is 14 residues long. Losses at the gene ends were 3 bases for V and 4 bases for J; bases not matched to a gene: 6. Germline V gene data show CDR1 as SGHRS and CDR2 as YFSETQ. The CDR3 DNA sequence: TGCGCCAGCAGCTCGGGACAGCCACCCTATGGCTACACCTTC. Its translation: CASSSGQPPYGYTF.

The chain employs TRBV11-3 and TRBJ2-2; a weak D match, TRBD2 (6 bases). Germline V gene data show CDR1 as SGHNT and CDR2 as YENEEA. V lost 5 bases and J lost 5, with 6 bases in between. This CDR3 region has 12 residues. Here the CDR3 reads CASSGGTGELFF. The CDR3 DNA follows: TGTGCCAGCAGCGGGGGGACCGGGGAGCTGTTTTTT.

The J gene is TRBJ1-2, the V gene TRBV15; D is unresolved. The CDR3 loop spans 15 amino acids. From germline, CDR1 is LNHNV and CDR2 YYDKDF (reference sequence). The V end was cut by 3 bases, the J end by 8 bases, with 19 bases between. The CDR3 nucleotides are TGTGCCACCAGCAGCGAGAATCCTAGCTTTTGGGGCTACACCTTC. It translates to CATSSENPSFWGYTF.

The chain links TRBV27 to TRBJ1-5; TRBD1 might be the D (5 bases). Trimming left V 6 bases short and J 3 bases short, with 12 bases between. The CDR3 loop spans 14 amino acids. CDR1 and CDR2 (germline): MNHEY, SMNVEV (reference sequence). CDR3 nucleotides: TGTGCCAGCAGGGTCCAGGGATCCAATCAGCCCCAGCATTTT. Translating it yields CASRVQGSNQPQHF.

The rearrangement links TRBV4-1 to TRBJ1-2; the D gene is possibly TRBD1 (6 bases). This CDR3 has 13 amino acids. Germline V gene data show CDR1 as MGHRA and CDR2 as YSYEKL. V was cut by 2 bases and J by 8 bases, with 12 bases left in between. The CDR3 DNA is TGCGCCAGCAGCCAACGGGACACTATGGGCTACACCTTC. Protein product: CASSQRDTMGYTF.

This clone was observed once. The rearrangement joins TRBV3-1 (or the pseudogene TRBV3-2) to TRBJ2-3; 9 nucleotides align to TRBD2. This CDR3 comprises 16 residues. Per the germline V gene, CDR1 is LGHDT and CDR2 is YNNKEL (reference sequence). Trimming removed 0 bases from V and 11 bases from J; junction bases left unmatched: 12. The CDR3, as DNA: TGTGCCAGCAGCCAAGAGTCTAGCGGGGCCCCTCGGGTGCAGTATTTT. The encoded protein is CASSQESSGAPRVQYF.

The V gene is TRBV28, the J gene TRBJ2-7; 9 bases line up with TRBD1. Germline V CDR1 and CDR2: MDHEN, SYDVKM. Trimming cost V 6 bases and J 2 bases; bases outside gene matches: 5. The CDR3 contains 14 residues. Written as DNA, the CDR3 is TGTGCCAGCAGCCTGACAGGGGGAACCTACGAGCAGTACTTC. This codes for CASSLTGGTYEQYF.

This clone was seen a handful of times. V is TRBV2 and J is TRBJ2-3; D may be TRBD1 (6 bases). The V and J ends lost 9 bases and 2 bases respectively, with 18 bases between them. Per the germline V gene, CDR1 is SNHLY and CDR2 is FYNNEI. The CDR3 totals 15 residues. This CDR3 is CARGIGGQHTDTQYF. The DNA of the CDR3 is TGTGCCAGAGGAATTGGGGGACAACACACAGATACGCAGTATTTT.